Presented here are 10 T cell receptor beta chains from one specimen sequenced in a study of post-analysis software for immune sequencing data. Study-level points and caveats: Four or five TRBV segments were more frequent in patients than controls; TRBV5-6, TRBV5-1 and TRBV20-1 belonged to this group.

Prepared TCR beta cDNA libraries contained unique molecular identifiers. MiXCR was run by TCRdb on the PCR reads, yielding one entry per CDR3 protein. Counted here are 550,000 to 700,000 distinct CDR3 sequences, roughly 40% occurring once; the ten biggest clones make up around 1.7%. What these receptors recognize is not known. The sequenced sample was blood. These receptors all come from a girl between 5 and 17 years old with multiple sclerosis.

The chain couples TRBV6-5 to TRBJ2-3; TRBD1 aligns across 7 bases. CDR1 and CDR2 (germline): MNHEY, SVGAGI. Losses at the gene ends were 6 bases for V and 4 bases for J; bases not matched to a gene: 7. The CDR3 consists of 14 residues. The CDR3 DNA sequence: TGTGCCAGCAGGGTCGACAGGGTAGCAGATACGCAGTATTTT. Its translation: CASRVDRVADTQYF.

The chain employs TRBV6-2 or TRBV6-3 and TRBJ2-4; possible D gene TRBD2, 5 bases. The V and J ends lost 3 bases and 1 base respectively, with 13 bases between them. Germline V gene sequence: CDR1 MNHEY, CDR2 SVGEGT. CDR3 length: 16 residues. The CDR3 here is CASSYRGVGAKNIQYF. CDR3 nucleotides: TGTGCCAGCAGTTATCGGGGTGTTGGTGCCAAAAACATTCAGTACTTC.

This chain connects TRBV6-6 to TRBJ2-7; TRBD2 might be the D (5 bases). The CDR3 extends over 14 amino acids. The germline V gene encodes CDR1 MNHNY and CDR2 SVGAGI (reference sequence). The V gene lost 7 bases and the J gene lost 1 base, with 14 bases spanning the gap. This CDR3 is CASIGPGNSYEQYF. DNA for the CDR3: TGTGCCAGCATCGGGCCGGGGAATTCCTACGAGCAGTACTTC.

This clonotype was recorded once. The rearrangement uses TRBV12-3 or TRBV12-4 and TRBJ1-4, with TRBD1 matching 9 bases. V gave up 7 bases and J gave up 10 bases; unmatched junction bases: 7. This CDR3 is built from 13 residues. The CDR3 reads CASIRTGVAKLFF. The CDR3 nucleotides are TGTGCCAGCATACGGACAGGGGTGGCAAAACTGTTTTTT.

V usage is TRBV24-1 and J usage is TRBJ2-3, with D possibly being TRBD1 (6 bases). Trimming took off 1 base at V and 5 bases at J, with 12 bases between the two ends. CDR1 and CDR2 (germline): KGHDR, SFDVKD. The CDR3 extends over 15 amino acids. The CDR3 here is CATSDFQQGRDTQYF. Written as DNA, the CDR3 is TGTGCCACCAGTGATTTCCAACAGGGTAGAGATACGCAGTATTTT.

This clonotype occurred a few times. The chain employs TRBV29-1 and TRBJ1-2; D is undetermined. Germline CDR1 SQVTM, CDR2 ANQGSEA. Trimming shortened V by 3 bases and J by 8 bases, and 16 bases separated the two germline ends. The CDR3 has 13 amino acids. The CDR3 loop reads CSVERAELGGYTF. The CDR3 coding sequence is TGCAGCGTTGAGCGGGCGGAGTTGGGGGGCTACACCTTC.

This rearrangement joins TRBV12-3 or TRBV12-4 to TRBJ2-7; perhaps TRBD1 as D (6 bases). This CDR3 has 14 amino acids. Trimming took off 7 bases at V and 1 base at J, with 14 bases between the two ends. CDR3 region: CASTSGHESYEQYF. CDR3 nucleotides: TGTGCCAGCACTTCGGGACATGAATCCTACGAGCAGTACTTC.

V gene TRBV20-1 combines with J gene TRBJ2-7; TRBD1 is a possible D gene (5 bases). V was pared by 2 bases and J by 3 bases, with 11 bases between. The CDR3 consists of 13 residues. The germline V gene encodes CDR1 DFQATT and CDR2 SNEGSKA (reference sequence). The CDR3 region is CSARYSDNYEQYF. The CDR3 DNA is TGCAGTGCTAGATATTCGGACAACTACGAGCAGTACTTC.

V gene TRBV6-6 combines with J gene TRBJ2-3; possibly TRBD1 for D (6 bases). Germline V gene sequence: CDR1 MNHNY, CDR2 SVGAGI (reference sequence). CDR3 length equals 15 residues. V dropped 0 bases and J dropped 4 bases, with 11 bases sitting between them. CDR3 coding DNA: TGTGCCAGCAGTTACTCGAAGCCAGGGGCAGATACGCAGTATTTT. Its protein is CASSYSKPGADTQYF.

The chain links TRBV5-1 to TRBJ2-7; 8 nucleotides agree with TRBD1. Germline V gene sequence: CDR1 SGHRS, CDR2 YFSETQ. The CDR3 sequence is 15 residues long. V trimming: 4 bases; J trimming: 4 bases; junction bases outside the gene matches: 10. CDR3 amino acids: CASSLRTGMAYEQYF. The CDR3 DNA follows: TGCGCCAGCAGCCTACGGACAGGGATGGCGTACGAGCAGTACTTC. Based on the CDR3 plus reference TRBV5-1 and TRBJ2-7, the full variable domain is KAGVTQTPRYLIKTRGQQVTLSCSPISGHRSVSWYQQTPGQGLQFLFEYFSETQRNKGNFPGRFSGRQFSNSRSEMNVSTLELGDSALYLCASSLRTGMAYEQYFGPGTRLTVT.